This T cell receptor beta chain was obtained from a study of blood T cell repertoires in COVID-19 (dated by TCRdb to 2018 to 2021). With respect to the entire study: The collaborator samples originated in the United States, Italy and Spain and spanned the acute and convalescent phases of COVID-19. The material from the prospective study consisted of cDNA or gDNA derived from T cells, B-cell-depleted T cells, or PBMCs. Deeply sampled blood TCRbeta repertoires from subjects exposed to, actively infected with, or recovered from COVID-19 were included in the dataset. The repertoires were released in a freely available public database meant as a resource for research on the immune response to SARS-CoV-2. The samples were drawn from the first 160 participants of the ongoing ImmuneRACE study and from some 1,300 subjects provided by 6 global collaborators. Sample metadata almost always included a de-identified subject ID, COVID-19 status, age in years and sex. Where HLA class I and class II types were available, the types were taken from metadata supplied by the sample provider, not from assay-based typing. General findings and caveats noted by the study authors: The quantity of clinical and demographic metadata differed by source and by participant and was supplied without curation.

Samples from volunteer blood donors who had recovered from COVID-19 were contributed by a second Seattle source. Collaborating institutions collected whole blood in K2EDTA tubes following their own protocols. Collaborator samples were shipped for TCRbeta analysis as frozen whole blood, isolated PBMCs, or DNA extracted from either sample type. Turning to this clone: Which antigen it targets is not known. No clone much larger than this one lies a single base away; base qualities are absent.

The germline V gene sets CDR1 to SGHTA and CDR2 to FQGNSA. The CDR3 goes from the cysteine to the phenylalanine over 12 residues. The entry retains the CDR3 DNA only, 36 bases that are in frame from base 1. V is shortened by 5 bases, J by 11 bases, and the region joining them spans 10 bases. The immunoSEQ Assay, a bias-controlled multiplex PCR, was used to amplify TCRbeta CDR3 regions from genomic DNA. The authors processed their data as follows. Nucleated cell counts per sample were estimated from amplification of reference gene primers within the assay. To quantify the absolute abundance of each unique TCRbeta CDR3 rearrangement, sequence reads were collapsed and filtered. For each sample, productive Simpson clonality was calculated by taking the square root of Simpson's diversity index across productive rearrangements. TCRdb's version of the immuneACCESS table is confined to in-frame rearrangements and falls short of the full clone set. An unresolved V gene accounts for under half of the shortfall where checked; the remainder is of unknown origin. The V and J calls and clone size were taken over from that table, and D and trimming were inferred from the DNA. For this sample there are some 180,000 clones; less than 80% appear just once. Roughly 14% of the sample goes to the ten largest clones.

The TCR comes from a man aged 50 to 59 who had recovered from COVID-19. Sequenced sample: peripheral blood. The rearranged chain carries TRBV7-2 and TRBJ2-6; a tentative D match to TRBD2 spans 5 bases. The DNA sequence is as follows: TGTGCCAGCAGCACTCTGGGAGACGTCCTGACTTTC. Translated, this is CASSTLGDVLTF.